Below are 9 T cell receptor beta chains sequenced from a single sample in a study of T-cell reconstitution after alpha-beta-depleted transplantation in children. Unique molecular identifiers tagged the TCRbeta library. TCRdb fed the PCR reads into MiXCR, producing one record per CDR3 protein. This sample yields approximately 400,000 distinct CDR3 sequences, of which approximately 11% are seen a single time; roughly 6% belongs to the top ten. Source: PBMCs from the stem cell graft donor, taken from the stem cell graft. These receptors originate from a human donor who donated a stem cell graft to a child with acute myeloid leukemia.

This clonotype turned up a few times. This CDR3 reads CASSYNQGPYEQYF. DNA for the CDR3: TGTGCCAGCAGTTATAATCAGGGCCCCTACGAGCAGTACTTC. The genes are TRBV6-5 and TRBJ2-7; D is possibly TRBD1 (5 bases). CDR1 and CDR2 (germline): MNHEY, SVGAGI. The CDR3 is 14 amino acids. The V and J ends lost 3 bases and 2 bases respectively, with 11 bases between them.

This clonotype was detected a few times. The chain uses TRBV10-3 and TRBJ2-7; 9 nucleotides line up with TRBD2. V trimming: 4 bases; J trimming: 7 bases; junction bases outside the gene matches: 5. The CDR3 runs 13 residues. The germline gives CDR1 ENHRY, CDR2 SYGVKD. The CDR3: CAISVEREEEQYF. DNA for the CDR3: TGTGCCATCAGTGTGGAGCGGGAGGAGGAGCAGTACTTC.

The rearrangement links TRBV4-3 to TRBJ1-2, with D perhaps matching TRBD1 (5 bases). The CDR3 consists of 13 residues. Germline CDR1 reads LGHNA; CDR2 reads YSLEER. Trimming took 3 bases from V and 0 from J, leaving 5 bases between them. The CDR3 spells CASSQTANYGYTF. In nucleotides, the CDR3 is TGCGCCAGCAGCCAGACAGCTAACTATGGCTACACCTTC.

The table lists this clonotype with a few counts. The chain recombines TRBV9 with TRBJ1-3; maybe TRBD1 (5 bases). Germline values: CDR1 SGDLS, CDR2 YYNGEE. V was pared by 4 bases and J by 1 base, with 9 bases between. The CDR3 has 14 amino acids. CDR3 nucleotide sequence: TGTGCCAGCAGCCCGGGACCATCTGGAAACACCATATATTTT. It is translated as CASSPGPSGNTIYF.

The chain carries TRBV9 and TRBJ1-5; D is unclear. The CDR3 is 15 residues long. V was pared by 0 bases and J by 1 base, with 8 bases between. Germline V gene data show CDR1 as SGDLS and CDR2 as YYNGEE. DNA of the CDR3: TGTGCCAGCAGCGTAGAACGAGGGAGCAATCAGCCCCAGCATTTT. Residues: CASSVERGSNQPQHF.

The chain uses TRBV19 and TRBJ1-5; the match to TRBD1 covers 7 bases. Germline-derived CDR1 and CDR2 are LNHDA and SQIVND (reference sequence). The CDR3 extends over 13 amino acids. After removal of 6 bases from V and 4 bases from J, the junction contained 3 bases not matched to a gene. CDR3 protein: CASRGQQNQPQHF. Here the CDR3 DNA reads TGTGCCAGTAGGGGACAGCAAAATCAGCCCCAGCATTTT.

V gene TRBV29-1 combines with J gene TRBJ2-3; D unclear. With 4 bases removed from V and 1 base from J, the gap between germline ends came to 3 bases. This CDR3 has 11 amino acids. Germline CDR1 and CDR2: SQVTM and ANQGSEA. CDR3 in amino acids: CSVGRTDTQYF. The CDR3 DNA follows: TGCAGCGTTGGTCGCACAGATACGCAGTATTTT.

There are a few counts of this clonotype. This CDR3 is CASSQERGSASEYF. In nucleotides, the CDR3 is TGTGCCAGCAGCCAAGAACGTGGTTCCGCCTCGGAGTACTTC. This chain uses TRBV3-1 with TRBJ2-5, with D unresolved. This CDR3 has 14 amino acids. V lost 0 bases and J lost 12, with 17 bases in between. Per the germline V gene, CDR1 is LGHDT and CDR2 is YNNKEL (reference sequence).

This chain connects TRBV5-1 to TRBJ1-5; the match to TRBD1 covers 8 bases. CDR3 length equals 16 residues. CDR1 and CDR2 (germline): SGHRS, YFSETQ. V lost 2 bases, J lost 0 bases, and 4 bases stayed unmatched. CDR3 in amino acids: CASSLTGGDSNQPQHF. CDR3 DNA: TGCGCCAGCAGCTTAACAGGGGGGGATAGCAATCAGCCCCAGCATTTT. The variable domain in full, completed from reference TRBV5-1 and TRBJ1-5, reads KAGVTQTPRYLIKTRGQQVTLSCSPISGHRSVSWYQQTPGQGLQFLFEYFSETQRNKGNFPGRFSGRQFSNSRSEMNVSTLELGDSALYLCASSLTGGDSNQPQHFGDGTRLSIL.